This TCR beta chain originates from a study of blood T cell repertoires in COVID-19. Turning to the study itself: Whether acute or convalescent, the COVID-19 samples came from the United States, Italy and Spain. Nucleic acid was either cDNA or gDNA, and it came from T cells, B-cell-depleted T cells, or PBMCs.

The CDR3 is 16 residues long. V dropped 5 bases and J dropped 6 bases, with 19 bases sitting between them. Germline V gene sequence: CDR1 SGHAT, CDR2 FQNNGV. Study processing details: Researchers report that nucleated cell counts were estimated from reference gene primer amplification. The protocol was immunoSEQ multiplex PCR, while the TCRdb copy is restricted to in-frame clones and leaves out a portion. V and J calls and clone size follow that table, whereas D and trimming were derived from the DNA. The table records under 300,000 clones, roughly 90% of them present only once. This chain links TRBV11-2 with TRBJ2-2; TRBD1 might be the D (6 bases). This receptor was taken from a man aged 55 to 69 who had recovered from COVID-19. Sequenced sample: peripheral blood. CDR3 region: CASSRRAWGLAGELFF. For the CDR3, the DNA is TGTGCCAGCAGCCGACGGGCTTGGGGGCTCGCCGGGGAGCTGTTTTTT.